This TCR beta chain was documented in a study of cytomegalovirus exposure and HLA in healthy donors. This CDR3 spans 12 amino acids. V lost 11 bases and J lost 2, with 13 bases in between. Looked up from germline, CDR1 is MDHEN and CDR2 is SYDVKM. Points on this clone: Its antigen is as yet unknown.

Findings of the study overall: Cytomegalovirus-associated TCR beta chains were listed, numbering roughly 150.

The study ran its PCR with 60 Vbeta and 13 Jbeta primers. Profiled with immunoSEQ multiplex PCR; TCRdb holds only in-frame clones, not every one. The table has about 160,000 clones, roughly two thirds seen once. The sequenced material came from PBMCs. The TCR comes from a woman aged 30 to 39 in good health and CMV-seronegative. The chain employs TRBV28 and TRBJ2-7; TRBD1 is a possible D gene (7 bases). The CDR3 DNA is TGTGCCCTGCGGGACAGTACCTACGAGCAGTACTTC. This gives the protein CALRDSTYEQYF. Supplemented by reference TRBV28 and TRBJ2-7, the full variable domain reads DVKVTQSSRYLVKRTGEKVFLECVQDMDHENMFWYRQDPGLGLRLIYFSYDVKMKEKGDIPEGYSVSREKKERFSLILESASTNQTSMYLCALRDSTYEQYFGPGTRLTVT.